This T cell receptor (beta chain) was recorded in a study of radiotherapy plus CTLA-4 blockade in lung cancer. Clones were sequenced by immunoSEQ multiplex PCR, and TCRdb holds only the in-frame ones, with some missing. The sample lists about 100,000 clones, 80% to 90% occurring once. Broader study findings: Blood saw expansion of tumor-derived TCR clones after radiotherapy plus ipilimumab. Alongside interferon-beta, early blood T cell clone dynamics were reportedly the best predictor of response.

In regard to this clone: Its antigen is as yet unknown.

Ipilimumab CTLA-4 blockade and focal radiation were given to patients with chemo-refractory metastatic non-small-cell lung cancer. V lost 1 base and J lost 6; bases outside the gene matches: 0. The germline gives CDR1 LGHNT, CDR2 FRNRAP. The CDR3 is made up of 13 amino acids. Sequences were derived from peripheral blood, sampled from a patient treated with radiotherapy plus ipilimumab. The rearrangement links TRBV12-5 to TRBJ1-5, with TRBD1 matching 7 bases. This TCR derives from a human donor with non-small cell lung cancer who had stable disease on radiotherapy plus ipilimumab. For the CDR3, the DNA is TGTGCTAGTGGTTTGGGACAGGGTCAGCCCCAGCATTTT. Amino acids: CASGLGQGQPQHF. Using reference TRBV12-5 and TRBJ1-5 for the parts outside the CDR3, the full variable domain is DARVTQTPRHKVTEMGQEVTMRCQPILGHNTVFWYRQTMMQGLELLAYFRNRAPLDDSGMPKDRFSAEMPDATLATLKIQPSEPRDSAVYFCASGLGQGQPQHFGDGTRLSIL.